This T cell receptor (beta chain) comes out of a study of tissue T cells after allogeneic stem cell transplantation. The CDR3 loop spans 15 amino acids. In germline, CDR1 is KGHPV, CDR2 FQNQEV (reference sequence). The V end lost 1 base, the J end lost 0 bases, and 7 bases lay between the germline ends. Whole-study findings and limits: Shared clones across patients were few; motif clustering revealed tissue-specific shared signatures.

This clone rates as medium-sized. Antigen unknown. The gene names given are mouse names. The sequenced fragment ends 1 residue before the CDR3 boundary, so the rest is inferred from the germline J gene. The time point here: mouse harvest day 14 after allogeneic transplant. The graft held 10^6 splenic CD5+ T cells and 10^7 T-cell-depleted bone marrow cells. Assay: immunoSEQ multiplex PCR; the TCRdb copy retains only in-frame clones and omits some. There are about 7,700 clones in the sample; 36% occur only once, and around 6.5% lies in the top ten. Material: skin. The TCR sequence derives from a female BALB/c mouse given C57BL/6 T cells with graft-versus-host disease after an allogeneic hematopoietic cell transplant. The chain employs TRBV26 and TRBJ1-3; D perhaps matches TRBD1 (6 bases). CDR3 DNA, as far as it was read: TGTGCCAGCAGTCTGTTACAGGGTTCTGGAAATACGCTCTAT. Its protein is CASSLLQGSGNTLY. The entire CDR3 is CASSLLQGSGNTLYF.